This T cell receptor (beta chain) was found in a study of cytomegalovirus exposure and HLA in healthy donors. Overall study results and limits: Earlier analysis looked at TCR beta V segments, and most were productive about 87% or about 30% of the time. TCR beta chains numbering more than 150 were designated cytomegalovirus-associated. The study reported that TCR beta sequences accurately predicted HLA-A and HLA-B alleles in most subjects.

As for this clone: Its matching antigen is unknown.

This CDR3 spans 14 amino acids. Trimming took off 5 bases at V and 8 bases at J, with 16 bases between the two ends. Germline V lookup: CDR1 MNHEY, CDR2 SVGAGI. 60 Vbeta and 13 Jbeta primers were used in PCR. The method was immunoSEQ multiplex PCR; TCRdb's version includes in-frame clones alone and lacks a portion of them. The sample has fewer than 150,000 clones, nearly 80% seen once; the top ten hold 4.5% to 6.5%. The receptor was isolated from a male donor in good health and CMV-seronegative. The sequencing sample was made of PBMCs. The chain couples TRBV6-5 to TRBJ1-5, with D unclear. The CDR3 loop reads CASSPREGLEPQHF. CDR3 in DNA: TGTGCCAGCAGTCCCCGGGAAGGGTTGGAGCCCCAGCATTTT.